This T cell receptor (beta chain) derives from a study of cytomegalovirus exposure and HLA in healthy donors. PCR employed 60 Vbeta and 13 Jbeta primers. Repertoires were generated with immunoSEQ multiplex PCR, while TCRdb's copy carries only in-frame clones and drops some. The sample includes around 190,000 clones, 70% to 80% of them seen just once. The CDR3 covers 16 residues. Germline loops: CDR1 LNHNV, CDR2 YYDKDF (reference sequence). V lost 1 base, J lost 2 bases, and 5 bases stayed unmatched. The sample comprised PBMCs. The source of this sequence is a woman between 50 and 59 years old in good health and CMV-seronegative. V usage is TRBV15 and J usage is TRBJ2-1; 7 nucleotides match TRBD2. CDR3 nucleotides: TGTGCCACCAGCAGAGTCCGGGCGGGAGCCTACAATGAGCAGTTCTTC. Its translation: CATSRVRAGAYNEQFF.